These T cell receptor beta chains were read from a single sample in a study of blood T cell repertoires in COVID-19. The protocol was immunoSEQ multiplex PCR, while the TCRdb copy is restricted to in-frame clones and leaves out a portion. This table has a few hundred thousand clones, roughly 85% appearing once. The source material was peripheral blood. These receptors originate from a human donor in a cohort sampled during active COVID-19. The CDR3 runs from the conserved cysteine through the conserved F or W. A D gene is named only where the DNA matches it firmly. Only part of the rows carry a size: once, few, many, or a class if the clone is expanded.

V gene: TRBV5-5; clone size: .; J gene: TRBJ2-7; D gene: .; CDR3 DNA: TGTGCCAGCAGCTTTCCCAGGGACTACGAGCAGTACTTC; CDR3 protein: CASSFPRDYEQYF
V gene: TRBV27; clone size: .; J gene: TRBJ1-4; D gene: TRBD1; CDR3 DNA: TGTGCCAGCAGTCCGGGGACAGGTGCAACTAATGAAAAACTGTTTTTT; CDR3 protein: CASSPGTGATNEKLFF
V gene: TRBV2; clone size: .; J gene: TRBJ2-1; D gene: .; CDR3 DNA: TGTGCCAGCAGACGGGGGAGCTCCTACAATGAGCAGTTCTTC; CDR3 protein: CASRRGSSYNEQFF
V gene: TRBV12-5; clone size: .; J gene: TRBJ2-1; D gene: TRBD2; CDR3 DNA: TGTGCTAGTGGTCCTTCCGGGACTAGCGGCAATGAGCAGTTCTTC; CDR3 protein: CASGPSGTSGNEQFF
V gene: TRBV5-4; clone size: .; J gene: TRBJ2-1; D gene: .; CDR3 DNA: TGTGCCAGCAGCCCGGAGAGGGCGCGGCCGCACAATGAGCAGTTCTTC; CDR3 protein: CASSPERARPHNEQFF
V gene: TRBV3-1/TRBV3-2; clone size: .; J gene: TRBJ1-3; D gene: .; CDR3 DNA: TGTGCCAGCAGCCAAGAGAATGCAATGCCTGCGGGAAACACCATATATTTT; CDR3 protein: CASSQENAMPAGNTIYF
V gene: TRBV25-1; clone size: .; J gene: TRBJ2-7; D gene: .; CDR3 DNA: TGTGCCAGCAGTCCACTTAACAGGGTCGAGCAGTACTTC; CDR3 protein: CASSPLNRVEQYF
V gene: TRBV5-6; clone size: .; J gene: TRBJ1-1; D gene: TRBD1; CDR3 DNA: TGTGCCAGCAGCCTTGGACAGGTGCTCGAAGCTTTCTTT; CDR3 protein: CASSLGQVLEAFF
V gene: TRBV11-2; clone size: .; J gene: TRBJ2-3; D gene: TRBD2; CDR3 DNA: TGTGCCAGCAGCTTAGACCTTAGCGGGGGGGCCAAAGATACGCAGTATTTT; CDR3 protein: CASSLDLSGGAKDTQYF
V gene: TRBV2; clone size: .; J gene: TRBJ1-1; D gene: .; CDR3 DNA: TGTGCCAGCAGTAACCAGGGCAGGACTGAAGCTTTCTTT; CDR3 protein: CASSNQGRTEAFF
V gene: TRBV9; clone size: many; J gene: TRBJ1-2; D gene: .; CDR3 DNA: TGTGCCAGCAGCGTAGGAGGACTGAATACTAACTATGGCTACACCTTC; CDR3 protein: CASSVGGLNTNYGYTF
V gene: TRBV19; clone size: .; J gene: TRBJ1-1; D gene: .; CDR3 DNA: TGTGCCAGTAGTATAACGGTCGGCACTGAAGCTTTCTTT; CDR3 protein: CASSITVGTEAFF
V gene: TRBV9; clone size: .; J gene: TRBJ2-1; D gene: TRBD2; CDR3 DNA: TGTGCCAGCAGCGTAGCCGGGGGGAACAATGAGCAGTTCTTC; CDR3 protein: CASSVAGGNNEQFF
V gene: TRBV18; clone size: .; J gene: TRBJ1-1; D gene: .; CDR3 DNA: TGTGCCAGCTCTTTAAACAGGGAACATACTGAAGCTTTCTTT; CDR3 protein: CASSLNREHTEAFF
V gene: TRBV10-1; clone size: once; J gene: TRBJ2-7; D gene: TRBD1; CDR3 DNA: TGCGCCAGCAGTTACAGGGGCTCCTACGAGCAGTACTTC; CDR3 protein: CASSYRGSYEQYF
V gene: TRBV11-2; clone size: .; J gene: TRBJ2-4; D gene: .; CDR3 DNA: TGTGCCAGCAGCTCAGGAGGGGCGAGGTACTTC; CDR3 protein: CASSSGGARYF
V gene: TRBV7-3; clone size: .; J gene: TRBJ2-5; D gene: .; CDR3 DNA: TGTGCCAGCAGCTTAACGCCAGGTTCCCAAGAGACCCAGTACTTC; CDR3 protein: CASSLTPGSQETQYF
V gene: TRBV7-2; clone size: once; J gene: TRBJ1-1; D gene: .; CDR3 DNA: TGTGCCAGCAGCTTCAGGGGTATGAACACTGAAGCTTTCTTT; CDR3 protein: CASSFRGMNTEAFF
V gene: TRBV18; clone size: .; J gene: TRBJ2-7; D gene: .; CDR3 DNA: TGTGCCAGCTCAGATGAGAGGAGGAACGAGCAGTACTTC; CDR3 protein: CASSDERRNEQYF
V gene: TRBV9; clone size: .; J gene: TRBJ1-2; D gene: .; CDR3 DNA: TGTGCCAGCAGCACCCAGTCAGGGCACTATGGCTACACCTTC; CDR3 protein: CASSTQSGHYGYTF
V gene: TRBV13; clone size: .; J gene: TRBJ2-1; D gene: .; CDR3 DNA: TGTGCCAGCAGCTTAAAGCGGGACAACAATGAGCAGTTCTTC; CDR3 protein: CASSLKRDNNEQFF
V gene: TRBV5-1; clone size: .; J gene: TRBJ2-2; D gene: TRBD1; CDR3 DNA: TGCGCCAGCAGCTCGACAGGGGTCCTCACCGGGGAGCTGTTTTTT; CDR3 protein: CASSSTGVLTGELFF
V gene: TRBV11-2; clone size: .; J gene: TRBJ1-1; D gene: .; CDR3 DNA: TGTGCCAGCAGCCACGGGGACAAATCTGAAGCTTTCTTT; CDR3 protein: CASSHGDKSEAFF
V gene: TRBV9; clone size: .; J gene: TRBJ2-1; D gene: .; CDR3 DNA: TGTGCCAGCAGCCCCCCCGGGGAGAGAGAGCAGTTCTTC; CDR3 protein: CASSPPGEREQFF
V gene: TRBV3-1/TRBV3-2; clone size: .; J gene: TRBJ1-1; D gene: TRBD1; CDR3 DNA: TGTGCCAGCAGCCAAGAAATAGGGGGCGAAGCTTTCTTT; CDR3 protein: CASSQEIGGEAFF
V gene: TRBV14; clone size: .; J gene: TRBJ2-4; D gene: .; CDR3 DNA: TGTGCCAGCAGCCAATCCCTCGGCAGGGGATACATTCAGTACTTC; CDR3 protein: CASSQSLGRGYIQYF
V gene: TRBV7-6; clone size: once; J gene: TRBJ2-1; D gene: .; CDR3 DNA: TGTGCCAGCAGCTCCGAGCCCCAGGTCTCCTACAATGAGCAGTTCTTC; CDR3 protein: CASSSEPQVSYNEQFF
V gene: TRBV6-5; clone size: .; J gene: TRBJ1-4; D gene: .; CDR3 DNA: TGTGCCAGCGGGGGGGCACGGAGTGAAAAACTGTTTTTT; CDR3 protein: CASGGARSEKLFF
V gene: TRBV7-6; clone size: .; J gene: TRBJ2-2; D gene: .; CDR3 DNA: TGTGCCAGCAGCTTAAATTCAGGGGCTGCTACCGGGGAGCTGTTTTTT; CDR3 protein: CASSLNSGAATGELFF
V gene: TRBV7-9; clone size: .; J gene: TRBJ2-2; D gene: TRBD2; CDR3 DNA: TGTGCCAGCAGAACATCGGGGGGTCTGAACACCGGGGAGCTGTTTTTT; CDR3 protein: CASRTSGGLNTGELFF
V gene: TRBV6-5; clone size: .; J gene: TRBJ1-3; D gene: .; CDR3 DNA: TGTGCCAGCAGTTACTCGGCAGGGTCAGGAAACACCATATATTTT; CDR3 protein: CASSYSAGSGNTIYF
V gene: TRBV7-2; clone size: .; J gene: TRBJ1-6; D gene: TRBD1; CDR3 DNA: TGTGCCAGCAGCTTGGCCGGGACAGGGTCTAATTCACCCCTCCACTTT; CDR3 protein: CASSLAGTGSNSPLHF
V gene: TRBV24-1; clone size: once; J gene: TRBJ1-3; D gene: .; CDR3 DNA: TGTGCCACCAGTGACCCTTGGGCCCGCTCTGGAAACACCATATATTTT; CDR3 protein: CATSDPWARSGNTIYF
V gene: TRBV5-5; clone size: .; J gene: TRBJ1-3; D gene: .; CDR3 DNA: TGTGCCAGCAGCTTGGGGAGGCGGGGCTTGGAACTAAACACCATATATTTT; CDR3 protein: CASSLGRRGLELNTIYF
V gene: TRBV30; clone size: once; J gene: TRBJ1-2; D gene: .; CDR3 DNA: TGTGCCTGGCAGAGTCGGGGGGTGAACTATGGCTACACCTTC; CDR3 protein: CAWQSRGVNYGYTF
V gene: TRBV7-2; clone size: .; J gene: TRBJ1-1; D gene: TRBD1; CDR3 DNA: TGTGCCAGCAGCCTCGACAGGGGGCTACAGAGGACTGAAGCTTTCTTT; CDR3 protein: CASSLDRGLQRTEAFF
V gene: TRBV10-1; clone size: .; J gene: TRBJ2-7; D gene: .; CDR3 DNA: TGCGCCAGCAGTGAGTCGGCTCAAGAGCAGTACTTC; CDR3 protein: CASSESAQEQYF
V gene: TRBV28; clone size: .; J gene: TRBJ2-7; D gene: TRBD1; CDR3 DNA: TGTGCCAGCAGTCCGCCGGGACAGGTATACGAGCAGTACTTC; CDR3 protein: CASSPPGQVYEQYF
V gene: TRBV4-2; clone size: .; J gene: TRBJ1-2; D gene: .; CDR3 DNA: TGTGCCAGCAGCCAAGAAAGGTCGGGTGGCTACACCTTC; CDR3 protein: CASSQERSGGYTF